This paragraph reports one TCR beta chain. The antigen is unknown. This record comes from a study of beta chain features in type 1 diabetes. TCRB transcripts that were expressed got sequenced, as all of the isolated RNA had been reverse transcribed. The protocol was immunoSEQ multiplex PCR, while the TCRdb copy is restricted to in-frame clones and leaves out a portion. The data show 200,000 to 300,000 clones, 11% seen once. Once sorted, every population was more than 98% pure. Study findings and constraints: People with Type 1 diabetes carried modestly yet significantly shorter TCRB CDR3s in all four CD4+ subsets. The naive, central memory and Treg TCRB repertoires of patients appeared to be more similar to one another than those of healthy donors. HLA influence on TCRB rearrangement stayed unresolved here.

Germline V CDR1 and CDR2: MNHEY, SVGAGI. This CDR3 has 14 residues. Trimming removed 7 bases from V and 5 bases from J, with 18 bases in between. The source material was naive CD4+ T cells from blood. This sequence was found in a young man with type 1 diabetes. This chain links TRBV6-5 with TRBJ2-7, with a tentative D call TRBD1 (5 bases). The CDR3 nucleotides read TGTGCCAGCACCCCACCTGGACAAACCCACGAGCAGTACTTC. As protein: CASTPPGQTHEQYF.